Presented here are 4 T cell receptor beta chains from one specimen sequenced in a study of cytomegalovirus exposure and HLA in healthy donors. 13 Jbeta primers and 60 Vbeta primers were used for the PCR. Generated by immunoSEQ multiplex PCR, the TCRdb table keeps only in-frame clones and is missing some. The table records some 180,000 clones, around 80% of them present only once. Material for sequencing was PBMCs. These receptors came from a woman aged 55-70 years in good health and CMV-seropositive.

This chain links TRBV5-1 with TRBJ2-1; D is perhaps TRBD1 (6 bases). CDR1 and CDR2 (germline): SGHRS, YFSETQ. The CDR3 length is 15 residues. Trimming took 1 base from V and 5 from J, leaving 13 bases between them. The CDR3 DNA sequence: TGCGCCAGCAGCTTGACCAGGGGACATCACAATGAGCAGTTCTTC. Translating gives CASSLTRGHHNEQFF.

V gene TRBV19 combines with J gene TRBJ1-1; 7 nucleotides align to TRBD1. The CDR3 has 17 amino acids. Trimming took 3 bases from V and 0 from J; bases not matched to a gene: 10. The germline CDR1 and CDR2 sequences are LNHDA and SQIVND (reference sequence). In DNA, the CDR3 is TGTGCCAGTAGTATTAAGCAGGGGGGTCATCTGAACACTGAAGCTTTCTTT. Protein: CASSIKQGGHLNTEAFF.

This clone has just a few counts. The chain recombines TRBV6-5 with TRBJ2-1; TRBD2 agrees at 11 bases. The CDR3 is 13 residues long. Germline V gives CDR1 MNHEY, CDR2 SVGAGI. Germline trimming cut 5 bases from V and 9 bases from J; bases unmatched to any gene: 3. CDR3 region: CASSRGTSGEQFF. Here the CDR3 DNA reads TGTGCCAGCAGTCGCGGGACTAGCGGTGAGCAGTTCTTC.

Details on this clone: At one boundary the junction diverges from the germline segment, which might be a read error. The chain is built from TRBV6-5 and TRBJ2-7, with 10 bases identical to TRBD1. CDR1 is MNHEY and CDR2 is SVGAGI in the germline V gene. CDR3 length: 15 amino acids. CDR3 DNA: TGTGCCAGCAGCGACGGGACAGGGGTGTCCTACGGGCAGTACTTC. It translates to CASSDGTGVSYGQYF.